This T cell receptor beta chain was captured in a study of shared clonotypes between healthy human individuals. Study-level results: Generation probabilities of non-shared clonotypes were lower (relative to those shared by all four donors).

Using immunoSEQ multiplex PCR, the repertoire was profiled, and TCRdb retains in-frame clones only, with some absent. The data hold approximately 2,300,000 clones, with 85% to 95% observed a single time. Between the trimmed V and J ends, which lost 5 bases and 4 bases, there was a span of 14 bases. CDR1 is SGHTA, CDR2 FQGNSA, per germline. The CDR3 length is 14 residues. In the case of this clone: Antigen specificity is unknown.

The chain employs TRBV7-2 and TRBJ1-1; D call uncertain. The sequence came from a man between 18 and 29 years old in good health. Some clones in this sample may be carry-over from other donors' samples. Sequencing used naive CD4+ T cells from PBMCs. Subset denoted: CD45RA+ positively selected. The CDR3 DNA reads as TGTGCCAGCAGCGTGCAGACTCCGGGCACTGAAGCTTTCTTT. Residues: CASSVQTPGTEAFF. Supplemented by reference TRBV7-2 and TRBJ1-1, the full variable domain reads GAGVSQSPSNKVTEKGKDVELRCDPISGHTALYWYRQSLGQGLEFLIYFQGNSAPDKSGLPSDRFSAERTGGSVSTLTIQRTQQEDSAVYLCASSVQTPGTEAFFGQGTRLTVV.